Listed here is a single TCR beta chain. Its specificity is not known. The V end was cut by 5 bases, the J end by 7 bases, with 8 bases between. The V gene's germline CDR1 is MDHEN and CDR2 SYDVKM. The CDR3 is made up of 12 amino acids. The data are from a study of Graves' ophthalmopathy and Graves' hyperthyroidism. Study as a whole: Peripheral blood collection took place at initial diagnosis, before any treatment. Study-wide points: A classifier, a 13-signature model, separated ophthalmopathy from stable hyperthyroidism with roughly 86% sensitivity and about 83% specificity. Among thyroid clonotypes expanded above 0.001 frequency, most also appeared in blood.

If patients had other autoimmune diseases, uncontrolled infections, pregnancy or lactation, they were excluded. Beta-chain TCR CDR3 regions were amplified from RNA transcripts. HTBI primers were used in a first-round RT-PCR, which preceded a second-round multiplex PCR. Each CDR3 protein gets one entry after TCRdb re-called the multiplex PCR reads with MiXCR. In the table there are approximately 210,000 distinct CDR3 sequences, 25% to 35% of which are singletons. This rearrangement joins TRBV28 to TRBJ2-2; D not resolved. Material for sequencing was peripheral blood. The sequence derives from a middle-aged man with Graves' ophthalmopathy. The CDR3 sequence: CASSLRLGELFF. DNA of the CDR3: TGTGCCAGCAGTCTCCGACTCGGGGAGCTGTTTTTT.